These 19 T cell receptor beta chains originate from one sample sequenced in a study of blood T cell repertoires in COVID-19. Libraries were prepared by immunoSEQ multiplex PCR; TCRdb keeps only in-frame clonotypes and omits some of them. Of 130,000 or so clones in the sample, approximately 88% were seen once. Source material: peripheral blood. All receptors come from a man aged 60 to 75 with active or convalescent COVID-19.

The CDR3 loop is CASSLSDTNTEAFF. CDR3 sequence (DNA): TGTGCCAGCAGCTTAAGTGACACCAACACTGAAGCTTTCTTT. The genes are TRBV7-9 and TRBJ1-1, with D unclear. Germline V gives CDR1 SEHNR, CDR2 FQNEAQ (reference sequence). The CDR3 covers 14 residues. Trimming cost V 2 bases and J 2 bases, with 9 bases left between them.

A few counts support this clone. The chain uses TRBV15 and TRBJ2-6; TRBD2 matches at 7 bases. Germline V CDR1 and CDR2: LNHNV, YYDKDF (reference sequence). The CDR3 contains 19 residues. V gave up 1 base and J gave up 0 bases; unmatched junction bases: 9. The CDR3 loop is CATSRVRGEPNSGANVLTF. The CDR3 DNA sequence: TGTGCCACCAGCAGAGTTCGGGGGGAACCAAACTCTGGGGCCAACGTCCTGACTTTC.

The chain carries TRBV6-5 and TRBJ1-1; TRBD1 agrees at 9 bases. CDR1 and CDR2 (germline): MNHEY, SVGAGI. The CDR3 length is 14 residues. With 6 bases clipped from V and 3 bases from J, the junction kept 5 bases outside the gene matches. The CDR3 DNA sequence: TGTGCCAGCAGAAACAGGGGGCCGGACACTGAAGCTTTCTTT. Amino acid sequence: CASRNRGPDTEAFF.

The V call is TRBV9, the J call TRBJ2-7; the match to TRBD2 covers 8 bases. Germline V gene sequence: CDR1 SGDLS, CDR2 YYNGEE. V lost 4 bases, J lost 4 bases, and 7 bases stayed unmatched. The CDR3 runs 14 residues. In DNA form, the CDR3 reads TGTGCCAGCAGCCTTACTAGCGGAGCGTACGAGCAGTACTTC. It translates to CASSLTSGAYEQYF.

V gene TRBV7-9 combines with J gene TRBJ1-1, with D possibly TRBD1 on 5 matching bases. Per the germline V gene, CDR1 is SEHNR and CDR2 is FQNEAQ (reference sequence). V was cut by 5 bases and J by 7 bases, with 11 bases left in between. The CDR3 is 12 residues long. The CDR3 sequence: CASSQQVVEAFF. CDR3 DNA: TGTGCCAGCAGCCAACAGGTCGTTGAAGCTTTCTTT. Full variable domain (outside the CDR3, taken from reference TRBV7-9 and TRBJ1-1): DTGVSQNPRHKITKRGQNVTFRCDPISEHNRLYWYRQTLGQGPEFLTYFQNEAQLEKSRLLSDRFSAERPKGSFSTLEIQRTEQGDSAMYLCASSQQVVEAFFGQGTRLTVV.

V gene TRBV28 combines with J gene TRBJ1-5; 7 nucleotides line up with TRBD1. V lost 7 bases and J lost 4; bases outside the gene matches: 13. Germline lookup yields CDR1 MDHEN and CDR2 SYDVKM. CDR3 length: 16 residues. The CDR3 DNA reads TGTGCCAGCACGTACAACAGGGGTCCCACGAATCAGCCCCAGCATTTT. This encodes CASTYNRGPTNQPQHF.

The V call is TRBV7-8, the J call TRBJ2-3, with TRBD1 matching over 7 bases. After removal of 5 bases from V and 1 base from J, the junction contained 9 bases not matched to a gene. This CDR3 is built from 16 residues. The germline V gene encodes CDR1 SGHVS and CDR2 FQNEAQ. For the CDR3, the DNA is TGTGCCAGCAGCCCGAACACAGGGGTCGGCACAGATACGCAGTATTTT. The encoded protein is CASSPNTGVGTDTQYF. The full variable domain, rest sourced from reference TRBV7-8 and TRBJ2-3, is GAGVSQSPRYKVAKRGQDVALRCDPISGHVSLFWYQQALGQGPEFLTYFQNEAQLDKSGLPSDRFFAERPEGSVSTLKIQRTQQEDSAVYLCASSPNTGVGTDTQYFGPGTRLTVL.

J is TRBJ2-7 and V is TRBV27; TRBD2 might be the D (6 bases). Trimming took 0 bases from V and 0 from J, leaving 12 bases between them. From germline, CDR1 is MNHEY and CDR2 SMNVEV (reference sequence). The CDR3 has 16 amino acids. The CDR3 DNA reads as TGTGCCAGCAGTTTATCAGGGACTGTGCTCTCCTACGAGCAGTACTTC. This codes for CASSLSGTVLSYEQYF.

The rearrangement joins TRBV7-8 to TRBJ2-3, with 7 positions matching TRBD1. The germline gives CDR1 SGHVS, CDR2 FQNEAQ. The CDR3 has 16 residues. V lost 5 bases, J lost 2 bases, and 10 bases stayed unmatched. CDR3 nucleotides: TGTGCCAGCAGCCCTACAGGGGTATGGGACACAGATACGCAGTATTTT. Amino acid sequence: CASSPTGVWDTDTQYF.

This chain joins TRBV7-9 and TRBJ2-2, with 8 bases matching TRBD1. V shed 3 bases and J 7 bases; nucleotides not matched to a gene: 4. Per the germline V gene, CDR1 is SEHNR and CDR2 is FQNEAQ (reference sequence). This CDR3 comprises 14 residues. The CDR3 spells CASSLAGGGGELFF. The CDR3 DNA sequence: TGTGCCAGCAGCTTGGCAGGGGGCGGCGGGGAGCTGTTTTTT. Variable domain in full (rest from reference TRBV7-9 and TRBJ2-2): DTGVSQNPRHKITKRGQNVTFRCDPISEHNRLYWYRQTLGQGPEFLTYFQNEAQLEKSRLLSDRFSAERPKGSFSTLEIQRTEQGDSAMYLCASSLAGGGGELFFGEGSRLTVL.

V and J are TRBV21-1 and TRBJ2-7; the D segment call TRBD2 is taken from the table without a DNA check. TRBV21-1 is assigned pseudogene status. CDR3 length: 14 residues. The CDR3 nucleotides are TGTGCCAGCAGCAAACAGGGACTTAACTACGAGCAGTACTTC. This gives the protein CASSKQGLNYEQYF.

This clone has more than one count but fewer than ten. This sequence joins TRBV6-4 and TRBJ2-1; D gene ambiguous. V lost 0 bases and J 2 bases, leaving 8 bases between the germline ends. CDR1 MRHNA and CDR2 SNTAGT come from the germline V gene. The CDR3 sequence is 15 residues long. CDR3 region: CASSDSEAPYNEQFF. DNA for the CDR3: TGTGCCAGCAGTGACTCAGAAGCGCCCTACAATGAGCAGTTCTTC.

The CDR3 region has the DNA TGTGCCAGCAGCGTAGGAACGGAAGGTAGCCACGAGCAGTACTTC. Its translation: CASSVGTEGSHEQYF. V usage is TRBV9 and J usage is TRBJ2-7, with no clear D. The ends were cut back, 0 bases at V and 5 bases at J, with 15 bases in the middle. CDR1 is SGDLS and CDR2 is YYNGEE in the germline V gene. The CDR3 contains 15 residues.

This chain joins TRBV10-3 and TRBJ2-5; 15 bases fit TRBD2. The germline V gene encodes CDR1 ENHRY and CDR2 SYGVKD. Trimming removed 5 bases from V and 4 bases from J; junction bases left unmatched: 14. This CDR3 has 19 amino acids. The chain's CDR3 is CAISPGLAGGPLGSETQYF. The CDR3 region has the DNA TGTGCCATCAGTCCCGGACTAGCGGGAGGGCCTCTCGGTTCAGAGACCCAGTACTTC.

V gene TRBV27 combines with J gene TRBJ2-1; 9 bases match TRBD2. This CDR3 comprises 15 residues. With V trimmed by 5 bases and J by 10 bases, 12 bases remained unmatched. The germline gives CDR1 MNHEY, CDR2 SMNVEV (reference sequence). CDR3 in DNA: TGTGCCAGCAGTCCAGGACTAGCGCCTGTGTTGGAGCAGTTCTTC. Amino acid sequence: CASSPGLAPVLEQFF.

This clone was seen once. CDR3 sequence reads: CAISSQGGGYGYTF. CDR3 coding DNA: TGTGCCATCAGCTCACAGGGGGGAGGGTATGGCTACACCTTC. The genes are TRBV10-3 and TRBJ1-2; 8 bases are a match to TRBD1. J gave up 5 bases and V 6 bases, and 8 bases lay outside the gene matches. The CDR3 is made up of 14 amino acids. Per the germline V gene, CDR1 is ENHRY and CDR2 is SYGVKD.

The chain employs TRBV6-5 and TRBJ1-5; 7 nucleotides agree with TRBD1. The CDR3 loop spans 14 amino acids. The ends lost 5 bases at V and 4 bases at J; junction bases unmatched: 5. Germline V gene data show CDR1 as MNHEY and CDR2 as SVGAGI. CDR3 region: CASSTGASNQPQHF. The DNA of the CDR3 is TGTGCCAGCAGTACAGGGGCTTCTAATCAGCCCCAGCATTTT.

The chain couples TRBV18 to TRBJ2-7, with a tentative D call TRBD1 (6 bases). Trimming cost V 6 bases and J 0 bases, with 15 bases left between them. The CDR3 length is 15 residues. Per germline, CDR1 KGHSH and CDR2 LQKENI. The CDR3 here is CASSLLGASSYEQYF. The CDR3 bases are TGTGCCAGCTCCCTTCTGGGGGCGAGCTCCTACGAGCAGTACTTC.

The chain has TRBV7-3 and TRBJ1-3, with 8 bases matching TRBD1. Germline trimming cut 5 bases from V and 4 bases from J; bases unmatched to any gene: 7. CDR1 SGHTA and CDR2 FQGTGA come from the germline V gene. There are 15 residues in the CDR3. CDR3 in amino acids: CASSPTGTGGNTIYF. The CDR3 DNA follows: TGTGCCAGCAGCCCTACCGGGACAGGAGGAAACACCATATATTTT. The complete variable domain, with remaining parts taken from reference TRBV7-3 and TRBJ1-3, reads GAGVSQTPSNKVTEKGKYVELRCDPISGHTALYWYRQSLGQGPEFLIYFQGTGAADDSGLPNDRFFAVRPEGSVSTLKIQRTERGDSAVYLCASSPTGTGGNTIYFGEGSWLTVV.